This TCR beta chain was sequenced for a study of identifying expanded T cells in peripheral blood. Broader study findings: Clone count variance between roughly 2-week samples rose with total template count.

Collection occurred without any documented infections or immune events in donors. To note about this clone: Its target is not known.

This CDR3 has 15 residues. CDR1 and CDR2 (germline): LGHNT, FRNRAP. V was clipped by 2 bases and J by 0 bases, with 8 bases between them. The assay was immunoSEQ multiplex PCR, and TCRdb's table has in-frame clones only and misses some. The data show around 85,000 clones, approximately 90% seen once. The sequenced sample consisted of blood. This sequence joins TRBV12-5 and TRBJ1-3; D is undetermined. The receptor's source is a person aged 18-69 years in good health. The CDR3 loop is CASGLFSSSGNTIYF. CDR3 nucleotide sequence: TGTGCTAGTGGTTTGTTCTCCAGCTCTGGAAACACCATATATTTT.